This TCR beta chain derives from a study of shared clonotypes between healthy human individuals. V shed 5 bases and J shed 1 base, with 16 bases lying between them. The CDR3 is made up of 16 amino acids. Germline assignment: CDR1 SEHNR and CDR2 FQNEAQ (reference sequence). Naive CD8 cells, CD45RO-negative and positively selected for CCR7, excluded terminally differentiated effector memory CD45RA+ cells. Genomic DNA from each subset was divided evenly over several immunoSEQ plates. Clones were sequenced by immunoSEQ multiplex PCR, and TCRdb holds only the in-frame ones, with some missing. This table holds about 2 million clones, approximately 94% found once.

The sample was naive CD8+ T cells sorted from blood. V gene TRBV7-9 combines with J gene TRBJ2-3, with D maybe TRBD2 (7 bases). This sequence was found in a man aged 18 to 29 in good health. The CDR3 loop reads CASSRAQGGGTDTQYF. The CDR3 DNA reads TGTGCCAGCAGCCGAGCACAGGGAGGGGGCACAGATACGCAGTATTTT. The full variable domain, rest sourced from reference TRBV7-9 and TRBJ2-3, is DTGVSQNPRHKITKRGQNVTFRCDPISEHNRLYWYRQTLGQGPEFLTYFQNEAQLEKSRLLSDRFSAERPKGSFSTLEIQRTEQGDSAMYLCASSRAQGGGTDTQYFGPGTRLTVL.